Included here is one TCR beta chain sequence, with context. Its target is unknown. This sample stems from a study of shared clonotypes between healthy human individuals. Study-level results: Shared clonotypes: 4.5% to 5% naive CD4, around 4% naive CD8, roughly 2.4% memory CD4, approximately 0.41% memory CD8.

It was across several immunoSEQ plates that each subset's genomic DNA was evenly split. Sequencing was performed with immunoSEQ multiplex PCR; in TCRdb, only in-frame clones are kept and a portion is missing. The sample includes roughly 2.1 million clones, 93% of them seen just once. CD8 cells classed as naive were CD45RO-negative and positively selected for CCR7, excluding terminally differentiated effector memory CD45RA+ cells. V was pared by 0 bases and J by 5 bases, with 8 bases between. The germline V gene has CDR1 SGHAT and CDR2 FQDESV (reference sequence). This CDR3 has 13 amino acids. This sequence joins TRBV11-1 and TRBJ2-7; D is perhaps TRBD1 or TRBD2 (5 bases each). This receptor was identified in a man between 18 and 29 years old in good health. Some clones in this sample may be carry-over from other donors' samples. The sequenced sample consisted of naive CD8+ T cells from PBMCs. CDR3 DNA: TGTGCCAGCAGCTTAGCAGGGGAGAACGAGCAGTACTTC. This codes for CASSLAGENEQYF. Combining the CDR3 with reference TRBV11-1 and TRBJ2-7 gives the whole variable domain EAEVAQSPRYKITEKSQAVAFWCDPISGHATLYWYRQILGQGPELLVQFQDESVVDDSQLPKDRFSAERLKGVDSTLKIQPAELGDSAMYLCASSLAGENEQYFGPGTRLTVT.